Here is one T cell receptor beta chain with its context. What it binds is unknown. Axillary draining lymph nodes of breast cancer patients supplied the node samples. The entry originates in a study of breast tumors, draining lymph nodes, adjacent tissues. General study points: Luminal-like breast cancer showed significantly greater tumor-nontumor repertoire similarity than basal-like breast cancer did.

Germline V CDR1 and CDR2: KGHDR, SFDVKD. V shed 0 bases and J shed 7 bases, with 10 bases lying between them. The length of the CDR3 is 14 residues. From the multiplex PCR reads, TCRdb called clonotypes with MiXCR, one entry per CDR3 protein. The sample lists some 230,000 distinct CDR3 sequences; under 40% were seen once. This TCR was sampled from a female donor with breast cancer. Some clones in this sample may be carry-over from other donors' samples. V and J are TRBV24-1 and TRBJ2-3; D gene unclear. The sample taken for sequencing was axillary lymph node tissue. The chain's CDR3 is CATSDLLIGYTQYF. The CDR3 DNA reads TGTGCCACCAGTGATTTGCTTATAGGGTATACGCAGTATTTT.